Detailed here is one T cell receptor beta chain. Its specificity is not known. This sample is part of a study of T cell repertoires in cytomegalovirus infection. Overall study: The study used recently identified HLA-C-restricted and well-studied HLA-B-restricted CMV epitopes.

In TCRdb, the reads were re-called with MiXCR into one record per CDR3 protein. This table holds approximately 990,000 distinct CDR3 sequences, more than 25% found once. Study-level results: Identification of carriers of CMV plus the relevant HLA was performed using cumulative public TCR beta family frequency.

The TCR sequence derives from a human donor in good health (CMV status not recorded). Some clones in this sample may be carry-over from other donors' samples. The sequencing used cultured CD8+ T cells from PBMCs, collected from culture after CMV antigen stimulation.

This chain's CDR3 is CASSVGTGLYGYTF. DNA for the CDR3: TGCGCCAGCAGCGTCGGGACAGGCCTCTATGGCTACACCTTC. V usage is TRBV5-1 and J usage is TRBJ1-2; 8 bases are a match to TRBD1. The germline V gene encodes CDR1 SGHRS and CDR2 YFSETQ. The length of the CDR3 is 14 residues. Trimming took 4 bases from V and 4 from J; bases not matched to a gene: 6.